A selection of T cell receptor beta chains follows, all from one sample in a study of beta chain features in type 1 diabetes. The data were produced by immunoSEQ multiplex PCR, yet TCRdb's version contains in-frame clones alone and is incomplete. The sample holds over 40,000 clones, 66% seen once. Material for sequencing was Tregs from blood. The receptors come from a man aged 25 to 45 with type 1 diabetes. Some clones in this sample may be carry-over from other donors' samples. Each CDR3 is given with its conserved first and last residue. D genes are given only for firm matches. For some rows the clone size is stated as once, few or many, or as a class when expanded; others skip it.

abundance,len,d_gene,v_gene,j_gene,CDR3aa,CDR3nt
few,13,TRBD1,TRBV18,TRBJ2-5,CASRTGAQETQYF,TGTGCCAGCCGGACAGGGGCCCAAGAGACCCAGTACTTC
NA,13,NA,TRBV10-2,TRBJ1-1,CASTGWTGTEAFF,TGCGCCAGCACGGGGTGGACGGGCACTGAAGCTTTCTTT
few,13,NA,TRBV4-2,TRBJ1-1,CASSPPTGTEAFF,TGTGCCAGCAGCCCACCTACGGGCACTGAAGCTTTCTTT
NA,14,NA,TRBV7-2,TRBJ2-5,CASSLEGSWGEQYF,TGTGCCAGCAGCTTAGAAGGAAGTTGGGGGGAGCAGTACTTC
NA,15,NA,TRBV10-3,TRBJ1-1,CAIRDPGLWSSLAFF,TGTGCCATCAGGGATCCAGGGTTGTGGTCCTCGTTGGCTTTCTTT
few,16,NA,TRBV7-2,TRBJ2-3,CASSSTIISTTDTQYF,TGTGCCAGCAGCTCGACAATCATCTCAACGACAGATACGCAGTATTTT
NA,14,NA,TRBV18,TRBJ1-1,CASSEGAGNTEAFF,TGTGCCAGCTCAGAAGGGGCAGGGAACACTGAAGCTTTCTTT
NA,15,TRBD1,TRBV6-1,TRBJ1-1,CASIPLGTGRTEAFF,TGTGCCAGCATTCCCCTCGGGACAGGGCGGACTGAAGCTTTCTTT
NA,13,TRBD1,TRBV18,TRBJ1-1,CASSRQGDTEAFF,TGTGCCAGCTCACGACAGGGTGACACTGAAGCTTTCTTT
NA,15,TRBD2,TRBV7-2,TRBJ2-7,CASSGTSGGRYEQYF,TGTGCCAGCAGCGGAACTAGCGGGGGGCGGTACGAGCAGTACTTC
few,14,TRBD1,TRBV6-1,TRBJ2-1,CASARTGANNEQFF,TGTGCCAGCGCCCGGACAGGGGCGAACAATGAGCAGTTCTTC
NA,14,NA,TRBV6-6,TRBJ1-4,CASNSNSPNEKLFF,TGTGCCAGCAATTCGAACAGCCCGAATGAAAAACTGTTTTTT
NA,14,NA,TRBV11-2,TRBJ1-1,CASSLAPGRTEAFF,TGTGCCAGCAGCTTAGCTCCCGGCAGGACTGAAGCTTTCTTT
NA,14,TRBD1,TRBV7-7,TRBJ2-7,CASSLEPGGTEQYF,TGTGCTAGCAGCTTAGAGCCAGGGGGCACCGAGCAGTACTTC
NA,14,TRBD2,TRBV10-1,TRBJ2-1,CARPSGERFNEQFF,TGCGCCAGACCAAGCGGGGAGCGATTCAATGAGCAGTTCTTC
once,12,NA,TRBV25-1,TRBJ2-7,CASSVTSREQYF,TGTGCCAGCAGTGTGACTAGTCGCGAGCAGTACTTC
NA,15,NA,TRBV7-2,TRBJ1-5,CASSFFGQSLQPQHF,TGTGCCAGCAGCTTTTTTGGGCAGAGCCTTCAGCCCCAGCATTTT
NA,12,TRBD2,TRBV2,TRBJ2-3,CASRGLADTQYF,TGTGCCAGCAGGGGACTAGCAGATACGCAGTATTTT
NA,14,TRBD1,TRBV18,TRBJ1-1,CASSPLTGDTEAFF,TGTGCCAGCTCACCTCTAACAGGGGACACTGAAGCTTTCTTT
NA,15,TRBD2,TRBV5-1,TRBJ2-3,CASSSGLAEGDTQYF,TGCGCCAGCAGTTCGGGACTAGCGGAGGGGGATACGCAGTATTTT
NA,14,TRBD1,TRBV9,TRBJ1-4,CASSPRDRGEKLFF,TGTGCCAGCAGCCCCCGGGACAGGGGTGAAAAACTGTTTTTT
NA,13,NA,TRBV7-8,TRBJ2-2,CASSAQAIGELFF,TGTGCCAGCAGCGCGCAGGCAATCGGGGAGCTGTTTTTT
NA,11,NA,TRBV5-1,TRBJ2-3,CASSSTDTQYF,TGCGCCAGCAGCTCGACAGATACGCAGTATTTT